Sequencing of this T cell receptor (beta chain) was carried out in a study of tumor-infiltrating lymphocytes in oesophageal squamous cell carcinoma. MiXCR was run by TCRdb on the PCR reads, yielding one entry per CDR3 protein. Of 16,000 or so distinct CDR3 sequences in the sample, 53% are singletons; the top ten hold roughly 20%. Germline V gives CDR1 SEHNR, CDR2 FQNEAQ (reference sequence). The CDR3 is 13 amino acids. J is TRBJ2-3 and V is TRBV7-9; D might be TRBD1 or TRBD2, each matching 5 bases. Input material: esophageal tumor tissue. The clonotype comes from a male donor with esophageal squamous cell carcinoma. The CDR3 DNA reads as TGTGTATTGGGGACCCCGAGCACAGATACGCAGTATTTT. Amino acids: CVLGTPSTDTQYF.